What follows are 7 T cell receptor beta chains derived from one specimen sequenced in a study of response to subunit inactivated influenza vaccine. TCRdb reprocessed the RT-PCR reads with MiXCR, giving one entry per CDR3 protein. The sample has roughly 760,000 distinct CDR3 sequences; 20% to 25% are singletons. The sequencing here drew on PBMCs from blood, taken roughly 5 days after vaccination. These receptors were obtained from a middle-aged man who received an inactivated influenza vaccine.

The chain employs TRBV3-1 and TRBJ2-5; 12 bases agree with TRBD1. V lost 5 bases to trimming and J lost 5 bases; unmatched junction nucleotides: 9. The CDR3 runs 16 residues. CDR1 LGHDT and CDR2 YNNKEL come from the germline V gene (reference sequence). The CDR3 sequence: CASSLDRDRGQETQYF. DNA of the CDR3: TGTGCCAGCAGCTTAGACCGGGACAGGGGGCAGGAGACCCAGTACTTC.

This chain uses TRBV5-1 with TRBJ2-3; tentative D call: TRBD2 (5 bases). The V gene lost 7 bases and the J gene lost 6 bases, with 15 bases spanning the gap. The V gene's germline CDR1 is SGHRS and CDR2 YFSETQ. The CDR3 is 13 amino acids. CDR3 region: CASHGGRVDTQYF. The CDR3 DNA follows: TGCGCCAGCCATGGCGGGCGGGTGGATACGCAGTATTTT.

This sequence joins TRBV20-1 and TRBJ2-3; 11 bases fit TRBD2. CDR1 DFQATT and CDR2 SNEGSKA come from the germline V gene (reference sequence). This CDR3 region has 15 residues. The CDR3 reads CRGTSGNPSTDTQYF. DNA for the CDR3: TGCCGTGGGACTAGCGGTAACCCTAGCACAGATACGCAGTATTTT.

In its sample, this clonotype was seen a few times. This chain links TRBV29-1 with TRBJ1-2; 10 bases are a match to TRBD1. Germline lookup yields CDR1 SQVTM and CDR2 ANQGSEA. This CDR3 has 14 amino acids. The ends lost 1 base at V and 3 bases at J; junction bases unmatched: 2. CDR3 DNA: TGCAGCGTTGAAGCGACAGGGGGCTACTATGGCTACACCTTC. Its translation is CSVEATGGYYGYTF.

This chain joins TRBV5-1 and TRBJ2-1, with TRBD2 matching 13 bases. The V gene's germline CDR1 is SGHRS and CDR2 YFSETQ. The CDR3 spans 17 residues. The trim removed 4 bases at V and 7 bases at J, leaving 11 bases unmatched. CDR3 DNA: TGCGCCAGCAGCCCGGGACTAGCGGGGACTCGGCTTAATGAGCAGTTCTTC. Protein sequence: CASSPGLAGTRLNEQFF.

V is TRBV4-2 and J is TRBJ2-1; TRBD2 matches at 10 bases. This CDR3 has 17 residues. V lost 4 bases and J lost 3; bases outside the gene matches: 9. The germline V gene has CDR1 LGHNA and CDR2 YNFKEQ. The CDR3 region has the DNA TGTGCCAGCAGCCCCGAGGAGGGACTAGCGAGCTACAATGAGCAGTTCTTC. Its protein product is CASSPEEGLASYNEQFF.

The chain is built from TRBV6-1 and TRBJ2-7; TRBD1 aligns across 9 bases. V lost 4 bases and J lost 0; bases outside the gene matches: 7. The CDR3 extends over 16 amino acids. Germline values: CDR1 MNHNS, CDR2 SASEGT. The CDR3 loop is CASSAPGTGSSYEQYF. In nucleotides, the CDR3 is TGTGCCAGCAGTGCGCCCGGGACAGGGAGCTCCTACGAGCAGTACTTC.